This section outlines one T cell receptor (beta chain) sequence together with its context. Its target is unknown. MiXCR, run by TCRdb on the multiplex PCR reads, gives a single entry per CDR3 protein. In the table there are more than 50,000 distinct CDR3 sequences, over 40% of which are singletons. The V and J ends lost 2 bases and 9 bases, in that order; junction bases with no gene match: 8. CDR1 and CDR2 (germline): SEHNR, FQNEAQ (reference sequence). The CDR3 consists of 15 residues. The source of the sample is a study of breast tumors, draining lymph nodes, adjacent tissues. Study-level results: Tumor repertoires ranked between lymph nodes and nontumor tissue in diversity, with V and J gene preferences. Tumor T cell lymph node origin was a supported hypothesis, not proven. Luminal-like breast cancer showed significantly higher tumor–nontumor repertoire similarity than basal-like. Findings are consistent with lymph node origin and intratumoral expansion of most tumor T cells.

The source of this sequence is a female donor with breast cancer. Some clones in this sample may be carry-over from other donors' samples. The V and J genes are TRBV7-9 and TRBJ2-7, with 12 bases aligning to TRBD2. The material sequenced was breast tumor tissue. CDR3 amino acids: CASSLPSGRASGQYF. In nucleotides, the CDR3 is TGTGCCAGCAGCTTACCTAGCGGGAGGGCATCCGGGCAGTACTTC.